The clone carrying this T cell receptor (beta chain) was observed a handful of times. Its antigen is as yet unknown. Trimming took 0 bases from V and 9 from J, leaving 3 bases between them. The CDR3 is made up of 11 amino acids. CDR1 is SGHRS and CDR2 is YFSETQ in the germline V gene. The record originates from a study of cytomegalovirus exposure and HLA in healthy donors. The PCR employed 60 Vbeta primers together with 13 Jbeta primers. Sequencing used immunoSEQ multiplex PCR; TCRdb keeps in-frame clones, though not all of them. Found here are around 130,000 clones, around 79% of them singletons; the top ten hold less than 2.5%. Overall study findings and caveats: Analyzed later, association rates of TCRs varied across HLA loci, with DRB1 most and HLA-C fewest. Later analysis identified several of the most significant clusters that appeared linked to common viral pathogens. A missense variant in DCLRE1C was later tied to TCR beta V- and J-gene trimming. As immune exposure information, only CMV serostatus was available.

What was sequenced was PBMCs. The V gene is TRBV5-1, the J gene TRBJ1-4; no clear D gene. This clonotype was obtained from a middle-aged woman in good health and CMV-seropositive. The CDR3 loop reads CASSLGQKLFF. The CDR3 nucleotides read TGCGCCAGCAGCTTGGGGCAAAAACTGTTTTTT.